The 6 T cell receptor beta chains presented below share a single source sample, sequenced in a study of T cells in Graves' hyperthyroidism and ophthalmopathy. TCR beta CDR3 regions were amplified from RNA transcripts. TCR CDR3 underwent first-round RT-PCR with the HTBI primer set. TCRdb redid the calling of the multiplex PCR reads with MiXCR, one entry per CDR3 protein. Found here are 700,000 to 850,000 distinct CDR3 sequences, 30% to 40% of them singletons; the top ten hold about a third. The sequenced sample consisted of blood. These receptors came from a woman between 40 and 55 years old with Graves' hyperthyroidism.

This clonotype came up many times. This chain connects TRBV7-2 to TRBJ1-5; no clear D. V was trimmed by 5 bases and J by 4 bases, leaving 12 bases between them. Germline V lookup: CDR1 SGHTA, CDR2 FQGNSA. This CDR3 region has 14 residues. CDR3 DNA: TGTGCCAGCAGCCCCCGGACTCGTAATCAGCCCCAGCATTTT. This translates into CASSPRTRNQPQHF.

In regard to this clonotype: At one end the junction does not follow the germline gene, possibly because of a read error. The chain uses TRBV15 and TRBJ1-1; D is uncertain. The germline gives CDR1 LNHNV, CDR2 YYDKDF (reference sequence). The CDR3 totals 13 residues. The CDR3 bases are TGCGCCACCAGCAGAGTCAGGAACACTGGAGCTTTCTTT. Encoded protein: CATSRVRNTGAFF.

The chain uses TRBV29-1 and TRBJ2-5; TRBD2 matches 9 bases. Germline V gives CDR1 SQVTM, CDR2 ANQGSEA. The CDR3 extends over 12 amino acids. This CDR3 reads CSRELAGETQYF. CDR3 sequence (DNA): TGCAGTCGCGAACTAGCGGGAGAGACCCAGTACTTC.

This clonotype was picked up one time. The CDR3 DNA is TGCGCCAGCAGTAAATACTTGGGGAACACTGAAGCTTTCTTT. This translates into CASSKYLGNTEAFF. The chain joins TRBV10-1 to TRBJ1-1; D not certain. The length of the CDR3 is 14 residues. In germline, CDR1 is WNHNN, CDR2 SYGVQD (reference sequence). Trimming cost V 5 bases and J 1 base, with 11 bases left between them.

This clonotype has a count of ten or more. Here the CDR3 reads CASSPSTGNTEAFF. The CDR3 DNA follows: TGTGCCAGCAGCCCTTCGACAGGGAACACTGAAGCTTTCTTT. The chain recombines TRBV19 with TRBJ1-1; maybe TRBD1 (6 bases). V gave up 9 bases and J gave up 1 base, with 15 bases separating them. The CDR3 runs to 14 residues. Germline V lookup: CDR1 LNHDA, CDR2 SQIVND (reference sequence).

This clonotype has a handful of counts. The J gene is TRBJ1-2, the V gene TRBV29-1, with 7 bases matching TRBD1. The CDR3 contains 13 residues. Germline loops: CDR1 SQVTM, CDR2 ANQGSEA. With V trimmed by 3 bases and J by 6 bases, 7 bases remained unmatched. This CDR3 is CSVDMDRPDGYTF. The DNA for the CDR3 is TGCAGCGTTGATATGGACAGGCCGGATGGCTACACCTTC. Variable domain in full (rest from reference TRBV29-1 and TRBJ1-2): SAVISQKPSRDICQRGTSLTIQCQVDSQVTMMFWYRQQPGQSLTLIATANQGSEATYESGFVIDKFPISRPNLTFSTLTVSNMSPEDSSIYLCSVDMDRPDGYTFGSGTRLTVV.